These T cell receptor beta chains were read from a single sample in a study of post-analysis software for immune sequencing data. TCRdb re-called the PCR reads through MiXCR, storing one row per CDR3 protein. Of 450,000 to 700,000 distinct CDR3 sequences in the sample, about 40% were seen once. The specimen sequenced was blood. These TCRs come from a girl aged 5 to 17 with multiple sclerosis. The conserved cysteine and the conserved F or W are not part of the CDR3 here. A D gene is named only where the DNA matches it firmly.

j_call,d_call,v_call,cdr3_aa
TRBJ2-1,TRBD2,TRBV25-1,ASSEFQRTSGSSYNEQF
TRBJ1-3,.,TRBV7-9,ASSLILSGNTIY
TRBJ2-7,.,TRBV4-1,ASSQTWTYEQY
TRBJ2-7,.,TRBV12-3/TRBV12-4,ASGLGRGGAYEQY
TRBJ2-7,.,TRBV3-1,ASSQDYPKGYEQY
TRBJ2-3,.,TRBV7-2,ASSLAPLRDTQY
TRBJ2-1,TRBD2,TRBV10-3,AISPGLAGSYNEQF
TRBJ1-4,TRBD1,TRBV12-3/TRBV12-4,ASSGQGGGEKLF
TRBJ2-5,.,TRBV5-6,ASSRIHGRQETQY
TRBJ2-3,TRBD2,TRBV2,ASSDGRDSYTQY
TRBJ2-4,.,TRBV20-1,SARDAGPRSTEQY
TRBJ2-7,TRBD2,TRBV7-9,ASSTSGTSGRVVYEQY
TRBJ2-7,.,TRBV5-1,ASSPWGSYEQY
TRBJ2-1,TRBD2,TRBV3-1,ASTPLGLAGFFGSYNEQF
TRBJ2-3,.,TRBV10-3,AITDGTPSTDTQY
TRBJ2-7,.,TRBV11-2,ASSLESDGSYEQY
TRBJ1-1,.,TRBV12-3/TRBV12-4,ASTLGGVNTEAF
TRBJ2-5,.,TRBV7-2,ASSPPARETQY
TRBJ2-5,TRBD2,TRBV10-3,AISRGGNQETQY
TRBJ2-5,.,TRBV20-1,SAGAGETQY
TRBJ1-3,.,TRBV12-3/TRBV12-4,ASTSRGVAFGNTIY
TRBJ1-1,.,TRBV20-1,SAFRYGENTEAF
TRBJ2-1,TRBD2,TRBV6-5,ASSYLPLAGGSDEQF
TRBJ2-7,.,TRBV29-1,SVGGHYSGTGYEQY
TRBJ2-1,TRBD2,TRBV20-1,SAWWAGALGNEQF
TRBJ2-5,TRBD1,TRBV6-6,ASSYAGTGQETQY
TRBJ2-1,.,TRBV9,ASSVAQQGDEQF
TRBJ2-1,TRBD2,TRBV3-1,ASSPDQRGSYNEQF
TRBJ1-2,.,TRBV3-1,ASSIGIFYGYT
TRBJ2-1,TRBD1,TRBV5-1,ASTGGDTAYNEQF
TRBJ2-3,.,TRBV19,ASSTIAAQADTQY
TRBJ1-1,.,TRBV5-1,ASSLEGHGFTEAF
TRBJ2-1,TRBD2,TRBV7-9,ASSLGFPSGSSEQF
TRBJ1-1,.,TRBV5-1,ASSFSGNTEAF
TRBJ1-2,TRBD1,TRBV27,ASSPKTGGKSYT
TRBJ2-3,TRBD1,TRBV12-3/TRBV12-4,ASSPRGSGSRTDTQY
TRBJ1-5,TRBD1,TRBV12-3/TRBV12-4,ASSQGTGYNQPQH
TRBJ2-5,.,TRBV6-1,ASSSPSGPREQY
TRBJ1-1,TRBD1,TRBV3-1,ASSLPGQRNTEAF
TRBJ2-1,TRBD2,TRBV3-1,AARGGGTPEQF
TRBJ2-1,TRBD2,TRBV10-2,ASSESTRGLAGVEVNEQF
TRBJ2-1,.,TRBV5-1,ASSLGKEGYSRANEQF
TRBJ2-6,.,TRBV4-1,ASSPGAISGANVLT
TRBJ2-3,.,TRBV12-3/TRBV12-4,ASKEGSPHTQY
TRBJ1-1,.,TRBV27,ASSYQGNTEAF
TRBJ2-7,.,TRBV21-1,ASSKNRGRYEQY
TRBJ1-2,.,TRBV10-3,AISGTAGYGYT
TRBJ2-3,.,TRBV12-3/TRBV12-4,ASRRGADTGTQY
.,.,TRBV18,ASSPDGGWETQY
TRBJ2-1,TRBD2,TRBV5-1,ASSSGTSGRAGEQF